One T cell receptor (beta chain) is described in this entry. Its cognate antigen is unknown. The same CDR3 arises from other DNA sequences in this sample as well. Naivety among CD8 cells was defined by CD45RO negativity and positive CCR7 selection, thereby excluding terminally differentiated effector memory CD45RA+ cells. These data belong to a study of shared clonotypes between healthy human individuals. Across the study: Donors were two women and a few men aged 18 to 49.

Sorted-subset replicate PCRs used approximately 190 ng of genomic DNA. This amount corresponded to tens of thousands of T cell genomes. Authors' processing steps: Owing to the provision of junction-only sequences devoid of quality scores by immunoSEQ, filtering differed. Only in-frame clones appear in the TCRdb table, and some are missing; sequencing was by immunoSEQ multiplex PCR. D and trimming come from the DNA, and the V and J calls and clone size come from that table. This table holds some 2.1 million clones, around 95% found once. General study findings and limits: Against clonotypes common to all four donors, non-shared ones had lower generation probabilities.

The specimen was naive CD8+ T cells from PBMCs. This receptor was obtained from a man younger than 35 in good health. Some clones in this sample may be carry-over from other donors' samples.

This CDR3 is CASSLAGAYNEQFF. The CDR3 DNA is TGTGCCAGCAGCTTGGCGGGGGCCTACAATGAGCAGTTCTTC. The gene calls are TRBV7-8 and TRBJ2-1; TRBD2 matches 7 bases. J lost 2 bases, V lost 3 bases, and 1 base had no gene match. Germline CDR1 reads SGHVS; CDR2 reads FQNEAQ. CDR3 length: 14 amino acids.